One sample yielded the 9 T cell receptor beta chains listed below, sequenced in a study of beta chain features in type 1 diabetes. Isolated RNA was reverse transcribed in full, so expressed TCRB transcripts were sequenced. Measured with immunoSEQ multiplex PCR; TCRdb has only the in-frame clones, and not every one. Among approximately 110,000 clones listed, around 40% were seen once. Sequencing input: stem cell memory CD4+ T cells from blood. These receptors were taken from a young woman in good health.

V gene TRBV7-2 combines with J gene TRBJ2-1; the D is unclear. The length of the CDR3 is 12 residues. V was shortened by 2 bases and J by 9 bases, with 8 bases between the two germline ends. Germline CDR1 and CDR2: SGHTA and FQGNSA. For the CDR3, the DNA is TGTGCCAGCAGCTTAAGAGGTAGTGAGCAGTTCTTC. Translating gives CASSLRGSEQFF.

This clone was detected only a few times. The V gene is TRBV5-6, the J gene TRBJ1-3; possible D gene TRBD1, 6 bases. This CDR3 is 13 amino acids long. The ends were cut back, 3 bases at V and 9 bases at J, with 13 bases in the middle. The germline gives CDR1 SGHDT, CDR2 YYEEEE. The CDR3 DNA is TGTGCCAGCAGCTGGAGACAGGACGGCACCATATATTTT. Protein: CASSWRQDGTIYF.

This chain uses TRBV5-6 with TRBJ2-5, with D perhaps matching TRBD1 (7 bases). CDR1 and CDR2 (germline): SGHDT, YYEEEE. V lost 10 bases and J lost 5, with 15 bases in between. This CDR3 is 12 amino acids long. CDR3 DNA sequence: TGTGCCGGGGGGACAGTGGGGGAGACCCAGTACTTC. Protein product: CAGGTVGETQYF.

In its sample, this clone was seen a few times. The rearrangement joins TRBV7-8 to TRBJ1-1; D gene unclear. The germline V gene encodes CDR1 SGHVS and CDR2 FQNEAQ. The germline V and J ends were trimmed by 3 bases and 0 bases, with 8 bases remaining between them. This CDR3 has 14 amino acids. In DNA, the CDR3 is TGTGCCAGCAGCTTCGGGGTTATGAACACTGAAGCTTTCTTT. It is translated as CASSFGVMNTEAFF.

A few counts support this clone. This chain links TRBV18 with TRBJ2-1; 10 nucleotides align to TRBD2. J lost 8 bases, V lost 6 bases, and 16 bases had no gene match. Per germline, CDR1 KGHSH and CDR2 LQKENI. The CDR3 runs to 17 residues. CDR3: CASSPRVSGRAVDEQFF. The CDR3 nucleotides are TGTGCCAGCTCCCCCCGGGTGAGCGGGAGGGCCGTCGATGAGCAGTTCTTC. Complete variable domain (other parts from reference TRBV18 and TRBJ2-1): NAGVMQNPRHLVRRRGQEARLRCSPMKGHSHVYWYRQLPEEGLKFMVYLQKENIIDESGMPKERFSAEFPKEGPSILRIQQVVRGDSAAYFCASSPRVSGRAVDEQFFGPGTRLTVL.

This rearrangement joins TRBV18 to TRBJ1-2, with 8 bases matching TRBD1. CDR1 and CDR2 (germline): KGHSH, LQKENI. The CDR3 has 14 amino acids. V was pared by 6 bases and J by 4 bases, with 7 bases of the junction left unmatched. The CDR3 region has the DNA TGTGCCAGCTCTCCCCGGGACAGGATCTATGGCTACACCTTC. Translated: CASSPRDRIYGYTF. Based on the CDR3 plus reference TRBV18 and TRBJ1-2, the full variable domain is NAGVMQNPRHLVRRRGQEARLRCSPMKGHSHVYWYRQLPEEGLKFMVYLQKENIIDESGMPKERFSAEFPKEGPSILRIQQVVRGDSAAYFCASSPRDRIYGYTFGSGTRLTVV.

The chain uses TRBV6-1 and TRBJ1-5; D is unresolved. Germline CDR1 MNHNS, CDR2 SASEGT. V dropped 5 bases and J dropped 3 bases, with 2 bases sitting between them. This CDR3 region has 11 residues. CDR3 region: CASSLNQPQHF. The DNA of the CDR3 is TGTGCCAGCAGTCTCAATCAGCCCCAGCATTTT.

This chain connects TRBV9 to TRBJ2-2; D may be TRBD1 (5 bases). This CDR3 has 15 amino acids. V was pared by 4 bases and J by 4 bases, with 14 bases between. The germline V gene has CDR1 SGDLS and CDR2 YYNGEE. This chain's CDR3 is CASSTRTTSTGELFF. The CDR3 DNA reads as TGTGCCAGCAGCACCCGGACAACCTCCACCGGGGAGCTGTTTTTT.

V and J are TRBV2 and TRBJ1-2; D remains ambiguous. Germline CDR1 and CDR2: SNHLY and FYNNEI. The CDR3 spans 17 residues. Trimming took off 0 bases at V and 4 bases at J, with 18 bases between the two ends. The CDR3 region has the DNA TGTGCCAGCAGTGAAGCTCTTCCGACACCTCCCAGCTATGGCTACACCTTC. Amino acids: CASSEALPTPPSYGYTF.